The next 29 T cell receptor beta chains were all read from a single sample in a study of regulatory and conventional T cells in RAG deficiency. Regulatory T cells were sorted from blood as CD4+ CD25-high CD127-low cells. Using immunoSEQ multiplex PCR, the repertoire was profiled, and TCRdb retains in-frame clones only, with some absent. The sample records 20,000 or so clones, roughly 87% being singletons. The same data also went into a second study, on regulatory T cells. This second study notes: The PCR used 52 TRBV and 13 TRBJ primers.

Sequencing input: Tregs sorted from blood. The receptors were gathered from a human donor in good health.

The rearrangement links TRBV4-2 to TRBJ2-4; 9 bases are shared with TRBD2. V shed 1 base and J 8 bases; nucleotides not matched to a gene: 3. Germline V CDR1 and CDR2: LGHNA, YNFKEQ. The CDR3 is 14 amino acids. The CDR3 here is CASSQGVAGDIQYF. CDR3 coding DNA: TGTGCCAGCAGCCAAGGTGTAGCGGGAGACATTCAGTACTTC.

The V call is TRBV6-6, the J call TRBJ2-7; the D gene is possibly TRBD2 (5 bases). The V gene's germline CDR1 is MNHNY and CDR2 SVGAGI (reference sequence). V gave up 4 bases and J gave up 3 bases, with 7 bases separating them. There are 12 residues in the CDR3. CDR3 nucleotides: TGTGCCAGCAGTTTTACTAGCTACGAGCAGTACTTC. This encodes CASSFTSYEQYF.

This rearrangement joins TRBV6-1 to TRBJ1-1; no definite D call. Germline CDR1 reads MNHNS; CDR2 reads SASEGT. The CDR3 totals 15 residues. V lost 1 base to trimming and J lost 4 bases, with 13 bases between them. CDR3 in DNA: TGTGCCAGCAGTGAAGAGGCCTTACCCAGCACTGAAGCTTTCTTT. Its protein product is CASSEEALPSTEAFF.

The V and J genes are TRBV6-5 and TRBJ2-1; maybe TRBD1 (6 bases). Germline values: CDR1 MNHEY, CDR2 SVGAGI. CDR3 length: 15 residues. Trimming took 6 bases from V and 6 from J, leaving 18 bases between them. The CDR3 DNA follows: TGTGCCAGCAGATTCAGGGGTTCAGCTCCCAATGAGCAGTTCTTC. Its translation: CASRFRGSAPNEQFF.

The chain employs TRBV7-9 and TRBJ1-1, with 7 bases matching TRBD1. Germline loops: CDR1 SEHNR, CDR2 FQNEAQ (reference sequence). The CDR3 runs 13 residues. The V gene end was trimmed by 4 bases and the J gene end by 9 bases; junction bases not matched to a gene: 8. In DNA form, the CDR3 reads TGTGCCAGCAGCTCGACAGGGCCCCTGCAAGCTTTCTTT. Translation gives CASSSTGPLQAFF.

This sequence joins TRBV6-1 and TRBJ1-5; D remains unclear. This CDR3 is 13 amino acids long. V was trimmed by 7 bases and J by 7 bases, leaving 14 bases between them. The V gene's germline CDR1 is MNHNS and CDR2 SASEGT. The CDR3: CASTPNHGQPQHF. CDR3 nucleotide sequence: TGTGCCAGCACCCCCAATCATGGGCAGCCCCAGCATTTT.

CDR3 in amino acids: CATSRDYGLGSGNTIYF. The CDR3 DNA follows: TGTGCCACCAGCAGAGATTACGGGCTAGGTTCTGGAAACACCATATATTTT. The chain is built from TRBV15 and TRBJ1-3; no firm D call. V was pared by 0 bases and J by 1 base, with 13 bases between. CDR3 length equals 17 residues. CDR1 LNHNV and CDR2 YYDKDF come from the germline V gene (reference sequence).

The chain uses TRBV19 and TRBJ2-3; unclear D gene. V shed 1 base and J shed 4 bases, with 6 bases lying between them. Germline V lookup: CDR1 LNHDA, CDR2 SQIVND (reference sequence). This CDR3 is 13 amino acids long. Written as DNA, the CDR3 is TGTGCCAGTAGTATAGCTATGTCAGATACGCAGTATTTT. Translated: CASSIAMSDTQYF.

The chain uses TRBV10-1 and TRBJ1-2; the D gene is possibly TRBD1 (5 bases). Trimming cost V 2 bases and J 3 bases, with 13 bases left between them. CDR1 is WNHNN, CDR2 SYGVQD, per germline (reference sequence). The CDR3 is 15 amino acids. As DNA, the CDR3 is TGCGCCAGCAGTGAGCAGACAGTCTATGACTATGGCTACACCTTC. It translates to CASSEQTVYDYGYTF.

V usage is TRBV7-2 and J usage is TRBJ1-2; D possibly corresponds to TRBD1 (5 bases). Germline V lookup: CDR1 SGHTA, CDR2 FQGNSA. The ends were cut back, 2 bases at V and 4 bases at J, with 11 bases in the middle. The CDR3 extends over 14 amino acids. The CDR3 here is CASSLWGAGYGYTF. As DNA, the CDR3 is TGTGCCAGCAGCTTATGGGGCGCGGGCTATGGCTACACCTTC.

The chain links TRBV6-4 to TRBJ1-5; a weak D match, TRBD1 (5 bases). Germline V gene data show CDR1 as MRHNA and CDR2 as SNTAGT. This CDR3 is 17 amino acids long. Trimming pared 8 bases from V and 1 base from J, leaving 21 bases between. CDR3 sequence (DNA): TGTGCCAGCCTAAGGACCGAACTGACAGCCAGCAATCAGCCCCAGCATTTT. Its protein is CASLRTELTASNQPQHF.

A note on this clone: Compared with germline, one end of the junction differs, possibly owing to a read error. The chain couples TRBV27 to TRBJ2-5; 8 bases line up with TRBD2. Germline V gene data show CDR1 as MNHEY and CDR2 as SMNVEV (reference sequence). The CDR3 length is 19 residues. The CDR3 bases are TGTGCCAGCAGTCCCCCCGGGCTAGCGGGCTTAAGATCAAGAGAGGCCCAGTACTTC. It codes for CASSPPGLAGLRSREAQYF.

The rearrangement links TRBV18 to TRBJ2-2; 7 bases fit TRBD1. Germline V gene data show CDR1 as KGHSH and CDR2 as LQKENI. The trim removed 2 bases at V and 0 bases at J, leaving 6 bases unmatched. This CDR3 region has 17 residues. CDR3 in amino acids: CASSPSAGGPNTGELFF. In nucleotides, the CDR3 is TGTGCCAGCTCACCATCAGCAGGGGGTCCGAACACCGGGGAGCTGTTTTTT. The full variable domain, with the rest looked up from reference TRBV18 and TRBJ2-2, is NAGVMQNPRHLVRRRGQEARLRCSPMKGHSHVYWYRQLPEEGLKFMVYLQKENIIDESGMPKERFSAEFPKEGPSILRIQQVVRGDSAAYFCASSPSAGGPNTGELFFGEGSRLTVL.

The chain couples TRBV10-2 to TRBJ1-6, with 9 bases matching TRBD1. The J segment lost 10 bases and the V segment lost 6 bases, leaving 7 bases of the junction unmatched. The CDR3 is made up of 14 amino acids. From germline, CDR1 is WSHSY and CDR2 SAAADI. CDR3 protein: CASSSQGAGSPLHF. The CDR3, as DNA: TGCGCCAGCAGCTCACAGGGGGCAGGATCACCCCTCCACTTT.

The chain uses TRBV5-4 and TRBJ2-5, with TRBD2 matching 8 bases. The CDR3 loop spans 16 amino acids. J lost 4 bases, V lost 4 bases, and 12 bases had no gene match. Germline V CDR1 and CDR2: SGHNT, YYREEE (reference sequence). CDR3 nucleotide sequence: TGTGCCAGCAGCAAGCCCGGGGGGGTTGTCGCAGAGACCCAGTACTTC. The encoded protein is CASSKPGGVVAETQYF.

The chain is built from TRBV6-1 and TRBJ2-7, with 10 bases identical to TRBD1. Trimming at V came to 6 bases and at J to 4 bases, leaving 9 bases not matched to a gene. Germline CDR1 and CDR2: MNHNS and SASEGT. The CDR3 length is 15 residues. Here the CDR3 reads CASRYPTGGKYEQYF. The CDR3 region has the DNA TGTGCCAGCAGGTACCCGACAGGGGGCAAGTACGAGCAGTACTTC.

The V and J genes are TRBV9 and TRBJ1-2, with a possible D match to TRBD1 (6 bases). This CDR3 region has 15 residues. Trimming removed 3 bases at V and 4 bases at J, with 16 bases between. Germline loops: CDR1 SGDLS, CDR2 YYNGEE. In nucleotides, the CDR3 is TGTGCCAGCAGCGCGGGGGCCTTAGGGAGCTATGGCTACACCTTC. The encoded protein is CASSAGALGSYGYTF.

The chain joins TRBV11-1 to TRBJ1-1, with no clear D. Trimming removed 5 bases from V and 0 bases from J, with 7 bases in between. In germline, CDR1 is SGHAT, CDR2 FQDESV (reference sequence). The CDR3 runs to 13 residues. Here the CDR3 reads CASSLMMNTEAFF. CDR3 bases: TGTGCCAGCAGCCTCATGATGAACACTGAAGCTTTCTTT. The whole variable domain, remainder taken from reference TRBV11-1 and TRBJ1-1, is EAEVAQSPRYKITEKSQAVAFWCDPISGHATLYWYRQILGQGPELLVQFQDESVVDDSQLPKDRFSAERLKGVDSTLKIQPAELGDSAMYLCASSLMMNTEAFFGQGTRLTVV.

The chain uses TRBV18 and TRBJ2-6; D is undetermined. CDR3 length: 16 residues. V gave up 2 bases and J gave up 0 bases, with 8 bases separating them. CDR1 KGHSH and CDR2 LQKENI come from the germline V gene. The CDR3 DNA reads TGTGCCAGCTCACCAGTTCGATTCTCTGGGGCCAACGTCCTGACTTTC. Translated: CASSPVRFSGANVLTF.

The chain uses TRBV9 and TRBJ2-5; 11 bases align to TRBD2. Germline CDR1 is SGDLS and CDR2 is YYNGEE. Trimming took 4 bases from V and 4 from J; bases not matched to a gene: 12. This CDR3 spans 17 amino acids. Here the CDR3 DNA reads TGTGCCAGCAGCCCTCGATTAGCGGGGGGGCTAGGAGAGACCCAGTACTTC. As protein: CASSPRLAGGLGETQYF.

The chain links TRBV11-2 to TRBJ2-3; D remains unclear. The V gene lost 2 bases and the J gene lost 5 bases, with 5 bases spanning the gap. This CDR3 is 12 amino acids long. Germline CDR1 SGHAT, CDR2 FQNNGV. This CDR3 reads CASSLRLDTQYF. CDR3 in DNA: TGTGCCAGCAGCTTACGACTAGATACGCAGTATTTT. The variable domain in full, with the rest retrieved from reference TRBV11-2 and TRBJ2-3, is EAGVAQSPRYKIIEKRQSVAFWCNPISGHATLYWYQQILGQGPKLLIQFQNNGVVDDSQLPKDRFSAERLKGVDSTLKIQPAKLEDSAVYLCASSLRLDTQYFGPGTRLTVL.

The chain has TRBV19 and TRBJ2-2; TRBD1 matches at 9 bases. V lost 7 bases to trimming and J lost 6 bases; unmatched junction nucleotides: 3. Germline CDR1 is LNHDA and CDR2 is SQIVND (reference sequence). This CDR3 is built from 13 residues. CDR3 residues: CASTQGAAGELFF. In DNA form, the CDR3 reads TGTGCCAGTACACAGGGGGCGGCCGGGGAGCTGTTTTTT.

CDR3 loop: CASSDQRDPTDTQYF. Here the CDR3 DNA reads TGCGCCAGCAGTGATCAACGGGACCCCACAGATACGCAGTATTTT. The genes are TRBV10-1 and TRBJ2-3; either TRBD1 or TRBD2 may supply D (5 bases each). V was cut by 3 bases and J by 2 bases, with 12 bases left in between. Germline V gene sequence: CDR1 WNHNN, CDR2 SYGVQD (reference sequence). This CDR3 has 15 amino acids.

The rearrangement joins TRBV28 to TRBJ1-2; 9 bases map to TRBD1. Germline V gene sequence: CDR1 MDHEN, CDR2 SYDVKM. With V trimmed by 6 bases and J by 8 bases, 10 bases remained unmatched. The CDR3 extends over 14 amino acids. The CDR3 here is CASSPGTGPIGYTF. The CDR3 DNA is TGTGCCAGCAGCCCTGGGACAGGGCCCATCGGCTACACCTTC.

This sequence joins TRBV19 and TRBJ1-6, with TRBD1 identical over 7 bases. The V segment lost 6 bases and the J segment 8 bases; nucleotides outside the gene matches: 10. From germline, CDR1 is LNHDA and CDR2 SQIVND (reference sequence). The CDR3 runs to 15 residues. The CDR3 bases are TGTGCCAGTAGGGCGACGACAGGGCGCTATTCACCCCTCCACTTT. Its translation: CASRATTGRYSPLHF.

The chain carries TRBV7-9 and TRBJ2-3; TRBD2 is a possible D gene (5 bases). CDR1 is SEHNR and CDR2 is FQNEAQ in the germline V gene (reference sequence). The CDR3 consists of 13 residues. Trimming took 1 base from V and 3 from J, leaving 5 bases between them. The CDR3 DNA is TGTGCCAGCAGCTTAGGCGGGACAGATACGCAGTATTTT. This sequence encodes CASSLGGTDTQYF.

The J gene is TRBJ2-1, the V gene TRBV9; no firm D call. Germline V lookup: CDR1 SGDLS, CDR2 YYNGEE. V shed 2 bases and J shed 3 bases, with 15 bases lying between them. The CDR3 has 16 amino acids. CDR3 sequence: CASSVDGEGFYNEQFF. CDR3 bases: TGTGCCAGCAGCGTTGATGGGGAAGGTTTCTACAATGAGCAGTTCTTC.

The genes are TRBV21-1 and TRBJ1-4; the table's D call, TRBD1, was not checked against the DNA. TRBV21-1 is shown as a pseudogene. The CDR3 length is 18 residues. The CDR3, as DNA: TGTGCCAGCAGCAAAGTTGCAGGGGGCCCCCTAACTAATGAAAAACTGTTTTTT. Its protein product is CASSKVAGGPLTNEKLFF.

This chain connects TRBV28 to TRBJ2-5; the match to TRBD1 covers 8 bases. Trimming removed 6 bases from V and 4 bases from J; junction bases left unmatched: 7. The CDR3 consists of 14 residues. Per the germline V gene, CDR1 is MDHEN and CDR2 is SYDVKM. The DNA for the CDR3 is TGTGCCAGCAGCTCAAGACAGGGGTCAGAGACCCAGTACTTC. Translating gives CASSSRQGSETQYF.